Listed below are T cell receptor beta chains from one sample, sequenced in a study of monozygotic twins with inflammatory bowel disease. TCRdb re-called the 5' RACE reads; one entry per CDR3 protein, DNA not given. This sample's clone table lists about 160,000 distinct CDR3 sequences. The specimen was blood. All receptors derive from a human donor with ulcerative colitis or Crohn's disease, or a healthy co-twin of an affected twin (not recorded which). The CDR3 runs from the conserved cysteine through the conserved F or W.

J | V | CDR3
TRBJ2-5 | TRBV19 | CASTPRSGALQETQYF
TRBJ2-2 | TRBV10-3 | CAINGDTNTGELFF
TRBJ2-5 | TRBV29-1 | CSGGLAVQETQYF
TRBJ1-2 | TRBV6-5 | CASSYSQGHRNYGYTF
TRBJ2-5 | TRBV7-9 | CASSLRHGRETQYF
TRBJ2-3 | TRBV7-2 | CASSHMTVIITDTQYF
TRBJ2-2 | TRBV7-9 | CASSFFTGELFF
TRBJ2-7 | TRBV7-9 | CASSPRQSYEQYF
TRBJ2-3 | TRBV4-2 | CASSLREESTDTQYF
TRBJ2-1 | TRBV5-4 | CASSGSPSSYNEQFF
TRBJ1-5 | TRBV29-1 | CSAVYSNQPQHF
TRBJ2-1 | TRBV4-1 | CASSPEVRTSSYNEQFF
TRBJ2-7 | TRBV10-3 | CAISVGRAHSEQYF
TRBJ2-3 | TRBV10-1 | CASSEWGPSETSTDTQYF
TRBJ1-4 | TRBV11-2 | CASSLAGSTNEKLFF
TRBJ2-1 | TRBV7-3 | CASSSSTSGAYNEQFF
TRBJ1-6 | TRBV20-1 | CSARWQGNSPLHF
TRBJ2-5 | TRBV7-9 | CASSSGTSGRAQETQYF
TRBJ2-1 | TRBV6-2/TRBV6-3 | CASSPYPGTSGAYNEQFF
TRBJ2-3 | TRBV11-2 | CASSLEKDTQYF
TRBJ2-6 | TRBV28 | CASSTLGQARISGANVLTF
TRBJ1-1 | TRBV20-1 | CSARDRTGGTGGEAFF
TRBJ2-7 | TRBV5-1 | CASSLASGSKGYEQYF
TRBJ2-7 | TRBV4-1 | CASSRGQGEHYEQYF
TRBJ2-2 | TRBV7-6 | CASSSSGRAVGGELFF
TRBJ2-3 | TRBV20-1 | CSARAGTSGRTDTQYF
TRBJ2-7 | TRBV5-6 | CASSFPAGVVYEQYF
TRBJ2-3 | TRBV11-2 | CASSRLLAGTDTQYF
TRBJ2-1 | TRBV27 | CASRSPTGENSYNEQFF
TRBJ1-5 | TRBV28 | CGAGEQQPQHF
TRBJ2-2 | TRBV27 | CASSPLAGRLANTGELFF
TRBJ2-3 | TRBV18 | CASSPKQGALGDTQYF
TRBJ2-7 | TRBV29-1 | CSVADRGDPYEQYF
TRBJ1-1 | TRBV15 | CATVNPLNTEAFF
TRBJ1-2 | TRBV7-9 | CASGGTGSPYGYTF
TRBJ2-1 | TRBV5-1 | CASSLVASDLNEQFF
TRBJ2-2 | TRBV19 | CASSRTENTGELFF
TRBJ2-3 | TRBV7-2 | CASSLVSTTDTQYF
TRBJ2-2 | TRBV6-1 | CASSTGRTGELFF
TRBJ2-1 | TRBV6-1 | CASSEGGELTYNEQFF
TRBJ2-7 | TRBV9 | CASSVGDSGTSYEQYF
TRBJ2-5 | TRBV20-1 | CTAGLQETQYF
TRBJ2-5 | TRBV28 | CASSLGLAPYQETQYF
TRBJ2-3 | TRBV5-1 | CASSLGAGEDTQYF
TRBJ2-1 | TRBV19 | CASSPAGGHNEQFF
TRBJ1-2 | TRBV30 | CAWSDGIYGYTF
TRBJ2-1 | TRBV7-6 | CASSPSSGAYNEQFF